The 29 T cell receptor beta chains listed next were all sequenced from one sample in a study of PD-1 blockade in mismatch repair-deficient tumors. The data were produced by immunoSEQ multiplex PCR, yet TCRdb's version contains in-frame clones alone and is incomplete. The data show tens of thousands of clones, around 88% seen once. The starting material was peripheral blood, obtained 52 weeks after starting pembrolizumab. These receptors originate from an adult with mismatch repair-deficient cancer.

V and J are TRBV5-4 and TRBJ2-7; tentative D call: TRBD2 (5 bases). Trimming left V 3 bases short and J 4 bases short, with 11 bases between. Germline lookup yields CDR1 SGHNT and CDR2 YYREEE (reference sequence). This CDR3 is built from 13 residues. CDR3 DNA: TGTGCCAGCAGCTCCGGACTTTCTTACGAGCAGTACTTC. It codes for CASSSGLSYEQYF.

J is TRBJ2-7 and V is TRBV14; 7 nucleotides line up with TRBD2. Germline loops: CDR1 SGHDN, CDR2 FVKESK. J gave up 3 bases and V 4 bases, and 6 bases lay outside the gene matches. CDR3 length: 14 amino acids. CDR3 in DNA: TGTGCCAGCAGCCCGTTGACTAGCTTCTACGAGCAGTACTTC. It codes for CASSPLTSFYEQYF.

This clone was seen a single time. The rearrangement uses TRBV4-3 and TRBJ2-3; tentative D call: TRBD2 (5 bases). The V and J ends lost 1 base and 3 bases respectively, with 17 bases between them. Germline CDR1 LGHNA, CDR2 YSLEER. There are 17 residues in the CDR3. CDR3 DNA sequence: TGCGCCAGCAGCCAAGGGCCAGTCCGGGGTCTGACAGATACGCAGTATTTT. It is translated as CASSQGPVRGLTDTQYF.

V usage is TRBV7-6 and J usage is TRBJ2-1; the D is unclear. Per the germline V gene, CDR1 is SGHVS and CDR2 is FNYEAQ. The CDR3 runs 16 residues. Trimming cost V 5 bases and J 0 bases, with 14 bases left between them. The CDR3 sequence is CASSAVPSTSYNEQFF. The CDR3 nucleotides read TGTGCCAGCAGCGCAGTACCCAGTACCTCCTACAATGAGCAGTTCTTC.

The rearrangement uses TRBV6-5 and TRBJ2-3, with D uncertain. V was trimmed by 11 bases and J by 0 bases, leaving 15 bases between them. The V gene's germline CDR1 is MNHEY and CDR2 SVGAGI. This CDR3 has 14 residues. In nucleotides, the CDR3 is TGTGCCGGGAAGGGCCCATATAGCACAGATACGCAGTATTTT. It translates to CAGKGPYSTDTQYF.

The rearrangement uses TRBV4-3 and TRBJ2-7, with D hard to call. The length of the CDR3 is 15 residues. Trimming took 1 base from V and 3 from J, leaving 13 bases between them. The germline CDR1 and CDR2 sequences are LGHNA and YSLEER. CDR3 protein: CASSQASASGYEQYF. CDR3 bases: TGCGCCAGCAGCCAAGCGAGCGCTTCTGGCTACGAGCAGTACTTC.

The CDR3 protein is CAISDGRGFDEQYF. In nucleotides, the CDR3 is TGTGCCATCAGTGATGGCAGGGGGTTCGACGAGCAGTACTTC. V and J are TRBV10-3 and TRBJ2-7; 7 nucleotides match TRBD1. CDR1 ENHRY and CDR2 SYGVKD come from the germline V gene. The ends lost 3 bases at V and 5 bases at J; junction bases unmatched: 7. CDR3 length: 14 residues.

V usage is TRBV5-1 and J usage is TRBJ2-7, with unresolved D. CDR3 size: 15 residues. V was pared by 5 bases and J by 5 bases, with 20 bases between. Per the germline V gene, CDR1 is SGHRS and CDR2 is YFSETQ. In DNA, the CDR3 is TGCGCCAGCAGTCCCCTCCGGCACCAAGTGGACGAGCAGTACTTC. Protein sequence: CASSPLRHQVDEQYF.

The chain carries TRBV28 and TRBJ2-7, with 12 positions matching TRBD2. The junction had 5 bases not matched to a gene; V was cut back by 2 bases and J by 3 bases. CDR3 length equals 16 residues. Germline values: CDR1 MDHEN, CDR2 SYDVKM. The CDR3 loop is CASSLGLAGRLYEQYF. CDR3 in DNA: TGTGCCAGCAGTTTAGGACTAGCGGGACGCCTCTACGAGCAGTACTTC.

The V and J genes are TRBV6-6 and TRBJ2-1; 7 nucleotides agree with TRBD1. This CDR3 has 15 amino acids. Germline V gene lookup returns CDR1 MNHNY and CDR2 SVGAGI (reference sequence). Losses at the gene ends were 6 bases for V and 0 bases for J; bases not matched to a gene: 5. The chain's CDR3 is CASSIGGNSYNEQFF. The CDR3 coding sequence is TGTGCCAGCAGCATAGGGGGCAACTCCTACAATGAGCAGTTCTTC.

The gene calls are TRBV28 and TRBJ2-5, with TRBD2 as a possible D gene (5 bases). Germline V gene lookup returns CDR1 MDHEN and CDR2 SYDVKM. This CDR3 has 10 amino acids. The germline V and J ends were trimmed by 6 bases and 14 bases, with 13 bases remaining between them. This chain's CDR3 is CASSAGRVYF. The CDR3 region has the DNA TGTGCCAGCAGCGCCGGGCGGGTATACTTC.

This sequence joins TRBV7-2 and TRBJ2-7; TRBD2 agrees at 16 bases. With V trimmed by 7 bases and J by 9 bases, 12 bases remained unmatched. CDR1 and CDR2 (germline): SGHTA, FQGNSA. The CDR3 runs 16 residues. The CDR3 sequence: CASTGTSGRGSIGQYF. The CDR3 DNA reads TGTGCCAGCACCGGGACTAGCGGGAGGGGTTCAATCGGGCAGTACTTC.

The V gene is TRBV9, the J gene TRBJ2-1; 11 bases are a match to TRBD1. J was trimmed by 7 bases and V by 4 bases; bases with no gene match: 7. The length of the CDR3 is 15 residues. Per germline, CDR1 SGDLS and CDR2 YYNGEE. CDR3 sequence reads: CASSLRTGGPNEQFF. The CDR3 DNA is TGTGCCAGCAGCCTTAGGACAGGGGGCCCTAATGAGCAGTTCTTC.

V usage is TRBV7-9 and J usage is TRBJ2-3; possibly TRBD2 for D (5 bases). CDR1 SEHNR and CDR2 FQNEAQ come from the germline V gene (reference sequence). V lost 4 bases to trimming and J lost 0 bases, with 8 bases between them. The CDR3 consists of 14 residues. The CDR3 sequence is CASSSPGSTDTQYF. The CDR3 nucleotides read TGTGCCAGCAGCTCTCCGGGGAGCACAGATACGCAGTATTTT.

The rearrangement joins TRBV13 to TRBJ2-1; 10 nucleotides match TRBD2. This CDR3 spans 14 amino acids. V dropped 3 bases and J dropped 6; count of bases not matched to a gene: 2. Germline lookup yields CDR1 PRHDT and CDR2 FYEKMQ (reference sequence). This chain's CDR3 is CASSFLAGVNEQFF. CDR3 nucleotides: TGTGCCAGCAGCTTCCTAGCGGGAGTCAATGAGCAGTTCTTC.

The rearrangement links TRBV6-5 to TRBJ1-2; D is uncertain. Looked up from germline, CDR1 is MNHEY and CDR2 is SVGAGI. With 6 bases removed from V and 8 bases from J, the gap between germline ends came to 16 bases. The CDR3 has 13 residues. The CDR3 DNA reads as TGTGCCAGCAGCCCGACTCTACAAGGGGGCTACACCTTC. Translation: CASSPTLQGGYTF.

This chain links TRBV15 with TRBJ1-5; possible D gene TRBD1, 5 bases. V was shortened by 6 bases and J by 4 bases, with 13 bases between the two germline ends. The CDR3 contains 14 residues. Germline V gene data show CDR1 as LNHNV and CDR2 as YYDKDF (reference sequence). The CDR3 DNA follows: TGTGCCACCAGTAACCAGGGTAGGAATCAGCCCCAGCATTTT. Translation gives CATSNQGRNQPQHF.

The chain recombines TRBV7-8 with TRBJ2-6; perhaps TRBD1 as D (7 bases). CDR1 and CDR2 (germline): SGHVS, FQNEAQ. V lost 5 bases and J lost 0, with 14 bases in between. This CDR3 contains 17 residues. DNA for the CDR3: TGTGCCAGCAGCGCGGGACAGTTGTTCTCTGGGGCCAACGTCCTGACTTTC. It encodes CASSAGQLFSGANVLTF.

About this clone: The same CDR3 also results from other DNA sequences found in this sample. The V and J genes are TRBV5-4 and TRBJ2-5; 8 bases line up with TRBD2. V dropped 1 base and J dropped 5; count of bases not matched to a gene: 4. CDR1 and CDR2 from the germline V gene are SGHNT and YYREEE (reference sequence). CDR3 length equals 14 residues. CDR3 nucleotides: TGTGCCAGCAGCTTGTTCCGCGGGGGGGAGACCCAGTACTTC. It specifies CASSLFRGGETQYF.

CDR3 sequence: CASSEGGELFF. CDR3 nucleotide sequence: TGTGCCAGCAGTGAAGGCGGGGAGCTGTTTTTT. The chain recombines TRBV25-1 with TRBJ2-2; D gene ambiguous. V lost 2 bases, J lost 7 bases, and 2 bases lay in between. Germline V gene data show CDR1 as MGHDK and CDR2 as SYGVNS. The CDR3 has 11 amino acids.

This clone appeared a single time. V gene TRBV2 combines with J gene TRBJ2-3; TRBD2 matches 10 bases. The CDR3 runs to 15 residues. Trimming at V came to 7 bases and at J to 1 base, leaving 5 bases not matched to a gene. Germline CDR1 SNHLY, CDR2 FYNNEI. CDR3 DNA: TGTGCCAGCATCGAAGGGACTAGCGGCACAGATACGCAGTATTTT. Translated, it gives CASIEGTSGTDTQYF. Together with reference TRBV2 and TRBJ2-3, the CDR3 gives the full variable domain: EPEVTQTPSHQVTQMGQEVILRCVPISNHLYFYWYRQILGQKVEFLVSFYNNEISEKSEIFDDQFSVERPDGSNFTLKIRSTKLEDSAMYFCASIEGTSGTDTQYFGPGTRLTVL.

The J gene is TRBJ2-1, the V gene TRBV10-2; D possibly corresponds to TRBD1 (9 bases). The germline gives CDR1 WSHSY, CDR2 SAAADI. The V gene lost 3 bases and the J gene lost 5 bases, with 20 bases spanning the gap. The CDR3 covers 17 residues. As DNA, the CDR3 is TGCGCCAGCAGTGAAAGCGGGGGACAGGGCGCTAACAATGAGCAGTTCTTC. It specifies CASSESGGQGANNEQFF.

This clone came up once. The J gene is TRBJ2-7, the V gene TRBV6-5; 8 bases match TRBD2. CDR1 and CDR2 from the germline V gene are MNHEY and SVGAGI. CDR3 size: 14 residues. J gave up 1 base and V 6 bases, and 5 bases lay outside the gene matches. Here the CDR3 DNA reads TGTGCCAGCAGGCTAGCGGGCCTTTCCTACGAGCAGTACTTC. Amino acid sequence: CASRLAGLSYEQYF.

V usage is TRBV27 and J usage is TRBJ1-5, with TRBD1 matching 7 bases. The germline CDR1 and CDR2 sequences are MNHEY and SMNVEV (reference sequence). Unmatched junction bases numbered 17, after V lost 6 bases and J lost 6 bases. This CDR3 has 17 amino acids. In nucleotides, the CDR3 is TGTGCCAGCAGCTCTCAGGGGGGAAATTTTCATAGTCAGCCCCAGCATTTT. Its translation is CASSSQGGNFHSQPQHF.

The V gene is TRBV5-6, the J gene TRBJ2-7; possible D gene TRBD2, 6 bases. The CDR3 sequence is 16 residues long. Germline V CDR1 and CDR2: SGHDT, YYEEEE. V lost 4 bases, J lost 0 bases, and 17 bases lay in between. CDR3 residues: CASSPLAAQSSYEQYF. In DNA form, the CDR3 reads TGTGCCAGCAGCCCCTTAGCGGCCCAAAGCTCCTACGAGCAGTACTTC.

The CDR3 bases are TGTGCCAGCAGCACCCGGGACAGCCACTATGGCTACACCTTC. Its protein is CASSTRDSHYGYTF. The chain combines TRBV11-3 with TRBJ1-2, with TRBD1 identical over 7 bases. Germline values: CDR1 SGHNT, CDR2 YENEEA. The CDR3 spans 14 residues. The ends lost 5 bases at V and 3 bases at J; junction bases unmatched: 6. Combining the CDR3 with reference TRBV11-3 and TRBJ1-2 gives the whole variable domain EAGVVQSPRYKIIEKKQPVAFWCNPISGHNTLYWYLQNLGQGPELLIRYENEEAVDDSQLPKDRFSAERLKGVDSTLKIQPAELGDSAVYLCASSTRDSHYGYTFGSGTRLTVV.

The chain combines TRBV2 with TRBJ2-5; the match to TRBD2 covers 11 bases. The CDR3 sequence is 14 residues long. Germline V CDR1 and CDR2: SNHLY, FYNNEI. V was pared by 8 bases and J by 1 base, with 3 bases of the junction left unmatched. The CDR3 DNA reads as TGTGCCAGCCCGGGACTAGCGGCCCAAGAGACCCAGTACTTC. Translated: CASPGLAAQETQYF.

The CDR3 region has the DNA TGTGCCAGCAGTCCCGGGACAGGGGGCACCGGGGAGCTGTTTTTT. Amino acids: CASSPGTGGTGELFF. The rearrangement uses TRBV5-6 and TRBJ2-2, with 11 bases fitting TRBD1. Germline CDR1 reads SGHDT; CDR2 reads YYEEEE. The CDR3 sequence is 15 residues long. V was pared by 5 bases and J by 4 bases, with 4 bases of the junction left unmatched.

V gene TRBV6-6 combines with J gene TRBJ1-5, with TRBD1 matching over 7 bases. Germline V gene sequence: CDR1 MNHNY, CDR2 SVGAGI (reference sequence). With 2 bases clipped from V and 7 bases from J, the junction kept 2 bases outside the gene matches. The CDR3 is 13 amino acids. The CDR3 bases are TGTGCCAGCAGTTACACAGGGGCCCAGCCCCAGCATTTT. It is translated as CASSYTGAQPQHF.